This record covers a single TCR beta chain. The data were obtained in a study of radiation and T cells in renal cell carcinoma. The assay was immunoSEQ multiplex PCR, and TCRdb's table has in-frame clones only and misses some. The sample consists of tens of thousands of clones, around four fifths of them appearing once. The germline V gene encodes CDR1 LNHDA and CDR2 SQIVND (reference sequence). This CDR3 is built from 15 residues. The V end was cut by 1 base, the J end by 0 bases, with 7 bases between. Indicated time point: blood 4 weeks post-SBRT, at nephrectomy. Treatment noted: 15 Gy SBRT to primary tumor, nephrectomy 4 weeks later. Nephrectomy followed 15 Gy stereotactic body radiation by 4 weeks.

The V and J genes are TRBV19 and TRBJ2-4; no reliable D call. The TCR comes from a man in his fifties with renal cell carcinoma. Material: blood, obtained from a patient whose treatment included radiotherapy and nephrectomy. This CDR3 reads CASSIGALAKNIQYF. In DNA, the CDR3 is TGTGCCAGTAGTATAGGGGCCCTAGCCAAAAACATTCAGTACTTC.